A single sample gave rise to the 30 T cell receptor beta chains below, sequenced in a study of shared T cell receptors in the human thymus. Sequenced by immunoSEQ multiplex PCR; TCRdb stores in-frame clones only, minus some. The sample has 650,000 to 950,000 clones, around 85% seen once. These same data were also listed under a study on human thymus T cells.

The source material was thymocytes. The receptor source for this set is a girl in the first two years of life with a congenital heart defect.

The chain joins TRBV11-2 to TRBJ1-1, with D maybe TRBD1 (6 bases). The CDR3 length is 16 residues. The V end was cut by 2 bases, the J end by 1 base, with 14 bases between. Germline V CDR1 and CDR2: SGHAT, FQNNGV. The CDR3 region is CASSLLTGSGNTEAFF. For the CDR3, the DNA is TGTGCCAGCAGCTTATTAACAGGGTCGGGGAACACTGAAGCTTTCTTT.

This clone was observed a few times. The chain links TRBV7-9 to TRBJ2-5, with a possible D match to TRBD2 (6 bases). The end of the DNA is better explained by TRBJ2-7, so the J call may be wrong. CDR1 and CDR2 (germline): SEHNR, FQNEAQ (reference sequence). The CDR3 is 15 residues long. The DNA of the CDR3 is TGTGCCAGCAGCCCCCGTGGGGGGAAATTCTACGAGCAGTACTTC. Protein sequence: CASSPRGGKFYEQYF.

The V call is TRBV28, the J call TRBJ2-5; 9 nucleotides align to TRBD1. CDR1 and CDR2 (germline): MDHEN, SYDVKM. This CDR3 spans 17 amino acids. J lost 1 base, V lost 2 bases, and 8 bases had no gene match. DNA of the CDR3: TGTGCCAGCAGTTTACCCTCGGACAGGGGCCCCCAAGAGACCCAGTACTTC. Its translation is CASSLPSDRGPQETQYF.

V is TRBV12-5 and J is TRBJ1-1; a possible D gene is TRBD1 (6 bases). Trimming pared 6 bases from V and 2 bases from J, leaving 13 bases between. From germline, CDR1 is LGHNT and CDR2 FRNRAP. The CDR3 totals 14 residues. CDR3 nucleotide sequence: TGTGCTAGTGGCGCCGACAGGCCCAACACTGAAGCTTTCTTT. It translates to CASGADRPNTEAFF.

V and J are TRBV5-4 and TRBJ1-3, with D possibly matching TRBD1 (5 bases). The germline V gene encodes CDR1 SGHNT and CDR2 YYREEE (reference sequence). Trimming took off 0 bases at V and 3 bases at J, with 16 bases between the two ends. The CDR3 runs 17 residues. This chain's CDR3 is CASSLGQGGEDGNTIYF. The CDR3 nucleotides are TGTGCCAGCAGCTTGGGGCAGGGAGGGGAGGATGGAAACACCATATATTTT. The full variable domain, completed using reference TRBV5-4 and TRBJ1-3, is ETGVTQSPTHLIKTRGQQVTLRCSSQSGHNTVSWYQQALGQGPQFIFQYYREEENGRGNFPPRFSGLQFPNYSSELNVNALELDDSALYLCASSLGQGGEDGNTIYFGEGSWLTVV.

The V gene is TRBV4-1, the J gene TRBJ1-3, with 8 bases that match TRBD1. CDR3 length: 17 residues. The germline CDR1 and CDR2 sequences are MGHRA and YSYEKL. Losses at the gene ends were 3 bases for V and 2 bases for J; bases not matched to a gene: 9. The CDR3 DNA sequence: TGCGCCAGCAGCCACGGGACAGGTCGAACCCCTGGAAACACCATATATTTT. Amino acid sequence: CASSHGTGRTPGNTIYF.

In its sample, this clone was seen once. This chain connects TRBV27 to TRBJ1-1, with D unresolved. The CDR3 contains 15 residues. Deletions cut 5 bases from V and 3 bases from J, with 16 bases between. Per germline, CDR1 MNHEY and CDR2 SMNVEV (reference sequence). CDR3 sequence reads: CASSAGGVRHTEAFF. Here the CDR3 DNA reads TGTGCCAGCAGTGCGGGTGGGGTCCGGCACACTGAAGCTTTCTTT.

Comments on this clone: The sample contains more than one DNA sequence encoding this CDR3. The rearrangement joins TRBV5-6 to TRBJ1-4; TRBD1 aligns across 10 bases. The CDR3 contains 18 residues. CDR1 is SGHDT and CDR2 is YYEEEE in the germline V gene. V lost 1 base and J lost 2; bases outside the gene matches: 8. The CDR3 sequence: CASSLQGQGGSTNEKLFF. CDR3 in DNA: TGTGCCAGCAGCTTGCAAGGACAGGGGGGATCTACTAATGAAAAACTGTTTTTT.

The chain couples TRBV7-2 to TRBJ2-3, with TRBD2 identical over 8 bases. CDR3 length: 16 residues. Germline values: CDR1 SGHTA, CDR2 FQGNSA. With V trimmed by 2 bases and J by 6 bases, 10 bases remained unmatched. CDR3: CASSLKTRGGRDTQYF. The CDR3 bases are TGTGCCAGCAGCTTAAAGACCCGCGGGGGGCGGGATACGCAGTATTTT.

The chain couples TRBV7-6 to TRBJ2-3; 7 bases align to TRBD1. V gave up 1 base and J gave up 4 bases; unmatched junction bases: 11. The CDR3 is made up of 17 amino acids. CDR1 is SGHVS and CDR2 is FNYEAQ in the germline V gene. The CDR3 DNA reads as TGTGCCAGCAGCTTAGTTCCGAGGAGAGGGGGCGCAGATACGCAGTATTTT. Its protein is CASSLVPRRGGADTQYF.

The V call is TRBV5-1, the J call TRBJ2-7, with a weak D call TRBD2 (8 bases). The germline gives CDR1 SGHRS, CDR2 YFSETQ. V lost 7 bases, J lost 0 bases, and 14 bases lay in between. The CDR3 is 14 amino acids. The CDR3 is CASYSGDSSYEQYF. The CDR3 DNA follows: TGCGCCAGCTATAGCGGGGACAGCTCCTACGAGCAGTACTTC. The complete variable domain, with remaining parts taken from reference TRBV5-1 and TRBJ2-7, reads KAGVTQTPRYLIKTRGQQVTLSCSPISGHRSVSWYQQTPGQGLQFLFEYFSETQRNKGNFPGRFSGRQFSNSRSEMNVSTLELGDSALYLCASYSGDSSYEQYFGPGTRLTVT.

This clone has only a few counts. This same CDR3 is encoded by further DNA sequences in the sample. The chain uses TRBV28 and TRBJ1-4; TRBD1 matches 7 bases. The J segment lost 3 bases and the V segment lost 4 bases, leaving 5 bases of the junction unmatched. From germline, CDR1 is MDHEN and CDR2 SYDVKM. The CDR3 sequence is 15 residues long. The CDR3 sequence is CASSSRQGPNEKLFF. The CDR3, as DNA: TGTGCCAGCAGTTCCCGACAGGGCCCTAATGAAAAACTGTTTTTT.

CDR3 residues: CATSRQQGMNTEAFF. The CDR3 nucleotides are TGTGCCACCAGCAGACAACAGGGGATGAACACTGAAGCTTTCTTT. The chain combines TRBV15 with TRBJ1-1; 7 bases are shared with TRBD1. Germline V gene lookup returns CDR1 LNHNV and CDR2 YYDKDF (reference sequence). Trimming at V came to 2 bases and at J to 0 bases, leaving 3 bases not matched to a gene. CDR3 length equals 15 residues.

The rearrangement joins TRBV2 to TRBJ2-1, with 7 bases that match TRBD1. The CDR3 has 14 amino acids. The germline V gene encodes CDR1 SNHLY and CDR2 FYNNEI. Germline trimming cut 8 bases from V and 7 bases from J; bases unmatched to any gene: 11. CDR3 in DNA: TGTGCCAGCCTTAACCGGGACAGCCTGAATGAGCAGTTCTTC. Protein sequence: CASLNRDSLNEQFF.

The CDR3: CASSFYGTSGGDEQFF. CDR3 DNA: TGTGCCAGCAGTTTCTATGGCACTAGCGGGGGGGATGAGCAGTTCTTC. The chain has TRBV6-5 and TRBJ2-1, with 13 bases aligning to TRBD2. The germline CDR1 and CDR2 sequences are MNHEY and SVGAGI. The CDR3 is 16 amino acids. The junction had 8 bases not matched to a gene; V was cut back by 4 bases and J by 8 bases.

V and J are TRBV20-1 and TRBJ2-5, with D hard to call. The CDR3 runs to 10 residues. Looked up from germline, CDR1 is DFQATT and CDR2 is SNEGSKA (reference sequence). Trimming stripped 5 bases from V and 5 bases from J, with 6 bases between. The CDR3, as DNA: TGCAGTGCTCCCTTCGAGACCCAGTACTTC. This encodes CSAPFETQYF.

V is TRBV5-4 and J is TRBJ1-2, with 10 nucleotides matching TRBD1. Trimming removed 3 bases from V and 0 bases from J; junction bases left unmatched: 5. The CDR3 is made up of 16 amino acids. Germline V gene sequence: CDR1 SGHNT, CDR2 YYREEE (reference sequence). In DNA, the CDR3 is TGTGCCAGCAGCTGGAGGGGACAGGGGTCTAACTATGGCTACACCTTC. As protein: CASSWRGQGSNYGYTF.

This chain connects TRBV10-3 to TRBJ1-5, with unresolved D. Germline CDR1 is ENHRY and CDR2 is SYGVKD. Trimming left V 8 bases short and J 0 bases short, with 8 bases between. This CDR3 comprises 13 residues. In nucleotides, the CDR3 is TGTGCCATCGGGCAGGTTAGCAATCAGCCCCAGCATTTT. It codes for CAIGQVSNQPQHF.

In DNA, the CDR3 is TGCGCCAGCAGCCAGGCTACAGGGTCCTACGAGCAGTACTTC. Translation gives CASSQATGSYEQYF. The chain recombines TRBV4-3 with TRBJ2-7; D may be TRBD1 (6 bases). Between the trimmed V and J ends, which lost 3 bases and 1 base, there was a span of 10 bases. CDR3 length: 14 residues. The germline V gene has CDR1 LGHNA and CDR2 YSLEER.

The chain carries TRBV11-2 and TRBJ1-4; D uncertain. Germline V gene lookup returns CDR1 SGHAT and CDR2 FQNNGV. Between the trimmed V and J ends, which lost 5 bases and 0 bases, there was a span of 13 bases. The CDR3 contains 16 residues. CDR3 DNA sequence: TGTGCCAGCAGCCATACATACACCGCAACTAATGAAAAACTGTTTTTT. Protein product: CASSHTYTATNEKLFF.

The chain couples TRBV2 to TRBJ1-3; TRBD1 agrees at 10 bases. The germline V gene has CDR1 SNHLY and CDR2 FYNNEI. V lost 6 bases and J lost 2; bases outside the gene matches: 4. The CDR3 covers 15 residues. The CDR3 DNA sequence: TGTGCCAGCAGCGGGGACAGGGGAGCTGGAAACACCATATATTTT. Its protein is CASSGDRGAGNTIYF.

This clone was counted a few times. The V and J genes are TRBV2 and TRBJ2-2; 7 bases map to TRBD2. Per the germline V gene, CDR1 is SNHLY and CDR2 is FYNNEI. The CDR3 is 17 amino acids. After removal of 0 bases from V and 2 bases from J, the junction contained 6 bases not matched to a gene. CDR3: CASSEARLAVNTGELFF. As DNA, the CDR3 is TGTGCCAGCAGTGAAGCGCGCCTAGCGGTTAACACCGGGGAGCTGTTTTTT.

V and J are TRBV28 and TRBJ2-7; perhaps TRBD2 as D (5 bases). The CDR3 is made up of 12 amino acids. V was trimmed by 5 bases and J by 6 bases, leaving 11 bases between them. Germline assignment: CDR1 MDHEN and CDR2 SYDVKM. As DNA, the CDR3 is TGTGCCAGCAGTCCCCTACTAGGCGAGCAGTACTTC. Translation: CASSPLLGEQYF.

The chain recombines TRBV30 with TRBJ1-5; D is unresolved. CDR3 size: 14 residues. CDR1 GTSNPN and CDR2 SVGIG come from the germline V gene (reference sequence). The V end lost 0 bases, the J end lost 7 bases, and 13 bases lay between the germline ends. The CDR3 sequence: CAWSVTRLRQPQHF. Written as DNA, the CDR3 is TGTGCCTGGAGTGTAACGAGGCTCCGGCAGCCCCAGCATTTT. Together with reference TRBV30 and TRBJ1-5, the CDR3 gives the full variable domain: SQTIHQWPATLVQPVGSPLSLECTVEGTSNPNLYWYRQAAGRGLQLLFYSVGIGQISSEVPQNLSASRPQDRQFILSSKKLLLSDSGFYLCAWSVTRLRQPQHFGDGTRLSIL.

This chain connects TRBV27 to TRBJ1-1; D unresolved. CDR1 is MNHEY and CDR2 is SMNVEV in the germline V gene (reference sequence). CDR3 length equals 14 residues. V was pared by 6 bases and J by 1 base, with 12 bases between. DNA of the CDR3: TGTGCCAGCAGCCTTAGAATCCGGAACACTGAAGCTTTCTTT. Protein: CASSLRIRNTEAFF.

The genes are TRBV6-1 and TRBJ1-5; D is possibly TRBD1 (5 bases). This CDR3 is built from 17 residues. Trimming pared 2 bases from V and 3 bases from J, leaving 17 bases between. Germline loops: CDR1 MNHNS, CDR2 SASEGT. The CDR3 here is CASSETFRGRVNQPQHF. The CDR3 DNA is TGTGCCAGCAGTGAAACTTTTCGCGGCAGGGTCAATCAGCCCCAGCATTTT.

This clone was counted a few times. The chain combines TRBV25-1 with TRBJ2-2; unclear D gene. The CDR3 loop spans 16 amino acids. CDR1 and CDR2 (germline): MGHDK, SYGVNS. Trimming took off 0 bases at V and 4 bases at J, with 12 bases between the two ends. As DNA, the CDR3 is TGTGCCAGCAGTGAATATGGGCAGGCCGCCACCGGGGAGCTGTTTTTT. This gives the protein CASSEYGQAATGELFF.

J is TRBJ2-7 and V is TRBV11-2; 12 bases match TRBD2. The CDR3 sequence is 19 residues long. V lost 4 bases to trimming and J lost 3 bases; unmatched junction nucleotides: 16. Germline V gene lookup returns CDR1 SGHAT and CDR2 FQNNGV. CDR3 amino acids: CASSSRTSGAFQRNYEQYF. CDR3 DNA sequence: TGTGCCAGCAGCTCACGGACTAGCGGGGCCTTCCAAAGGAACTACGAGCAGTACTTC.

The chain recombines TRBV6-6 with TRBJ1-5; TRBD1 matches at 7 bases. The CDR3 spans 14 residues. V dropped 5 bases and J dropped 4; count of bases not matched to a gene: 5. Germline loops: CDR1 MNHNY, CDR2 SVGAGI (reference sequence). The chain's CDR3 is CASSPGQANQPQHF. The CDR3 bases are TGTGCCAGCAGTCCCGGACAGGCTAATCAGCCCCAGCATTTT.

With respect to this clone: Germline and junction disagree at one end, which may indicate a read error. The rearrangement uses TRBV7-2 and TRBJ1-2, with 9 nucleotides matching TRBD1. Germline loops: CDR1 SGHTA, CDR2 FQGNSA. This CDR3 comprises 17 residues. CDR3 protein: CASSLGRQGEPHYGYTF. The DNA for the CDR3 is TGTGCCAGCAGTTTAGGGCGACAGGGGGAACCCCACTATGGCTACACCTTC.